The clone carrying this TCR beta chain has more than one count but fewer than ten. This entry comes from a study of blood T cell repertoires in COVID-19. The method was immunoSEQ multiplex PCR; TCRdb's version includes in-frame clones alone and lacks a portion of them. The table lists roughly 250,000 clones, approximately 90% of them singletons. V was pared by 6 bases and J by 11 bases, with 14 bases between. The CDR3 runs 13 residues. The germline CDR1 and CDR2 sequences are MNHEY and SVGAGI. The chain links TRBV6-5 to TRBJ1-6; no definite D call. The sequencing input was peripheral blood. This receptor was identified in a woman between 40 and 55 years old who had recovered from COVID-19. The DNA for the CDR3 is TGTGCCAGCAGGGAGGGATTCGGAGCACCCCTCCACTTT. It encodes CASREGFGAPLHF.